The sequence of this T cell receptor (beta chain) was determined in a study of blood T cell repertoires in COVID-19. V gave up 7 bases and J gave up 7 bases; unmatched junction bases: 7. Germline V gene sequence: CDR1 SGHTA, CDR2 FQGNSA. This CDR3 is built from 14 residues. Generated by immunoSEQ multiplex PCR, the TCRdb table keeps only in-frame clones and is missing some. Among about 260,000 clones listed, around 89% were seen once. In this sample, this clone turned up once. The specimen was PBMCs or T cells enriched from blood (not recorded which). V and J are TRBV7-2 and TRBJ1-1; 12 nucleotides line up with TRBD1. The receptor was derived from a woman aged 25-40 years with acute COVID-19. The CDR3 here is CASNLGQGASEAFF. CDR3 DNA: TGTGCCAGCAACTTGGGACAGGGGGCCAGTGAAGCTTTCTTT.